This TCR beta chain was sequenced during a study of radiation and T cells in renal cell carcinoma. Study-wide results and caveats: No pretreatment tumor biopsies were available for baseline clonotypes. Top tumor clonotypes rose in blood 2 weeks post-radiation, then contracted.

Libraries were prepared by immunoSEQ multiplex PCR; TCRdb keeps only in-frame clonotypes and omits some of them. Of 110,000 to 150,000 clones in the sample, 83% were seen once. With respect to this clone: Its target is unknown.

Time point specified: baseline pretreatment blood. Treatment of the sample: 15 Gy SBRT to primary tumor, nephrectomy 4 weeks later. After SBRT, blood was collected at 2 and 4 weeks, plus baseline. The tumor was a clear cell renal cell carcinoma. V was pared by 2 bases and J by 6 bases, with 16 bases between. Germline loops: CDR1 GTSNPN, CDR2 SVGIG (reference sequence). The CDR3 contains 14 residues. This rearrangement joins TRBV30 to TRBJ1-1; the D gene is possibly TRBD1 (5 bases). The material sequenced was blood, taken from a patient whose treatment included radiotherapy and nephrectomy. This receptor was obtained from a woman in her forties or fifties with renal cell carcinoma. CDR3 in amino acids: CAWSFGTPGPEAFF. In DNA, the CDR3 is TGTGCCTGGAGTTTCGGGACCCCCGGACCTGAAGCTTTCTTT.